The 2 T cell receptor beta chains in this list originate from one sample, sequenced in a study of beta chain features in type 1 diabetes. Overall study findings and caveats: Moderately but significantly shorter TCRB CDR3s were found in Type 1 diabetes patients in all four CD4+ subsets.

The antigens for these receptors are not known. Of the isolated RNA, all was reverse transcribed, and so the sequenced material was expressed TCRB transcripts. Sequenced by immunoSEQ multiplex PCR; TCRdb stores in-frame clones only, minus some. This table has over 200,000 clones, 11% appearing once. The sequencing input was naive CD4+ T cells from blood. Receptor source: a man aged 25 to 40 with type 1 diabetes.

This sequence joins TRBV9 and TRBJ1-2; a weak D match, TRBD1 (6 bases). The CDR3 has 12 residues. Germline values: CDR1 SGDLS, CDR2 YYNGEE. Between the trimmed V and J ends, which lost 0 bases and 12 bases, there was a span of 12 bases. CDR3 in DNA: TGTGCCAGCAGCGTAGAGGGAGGGGACAACACCTTC. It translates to CASSVEGGDNTF.

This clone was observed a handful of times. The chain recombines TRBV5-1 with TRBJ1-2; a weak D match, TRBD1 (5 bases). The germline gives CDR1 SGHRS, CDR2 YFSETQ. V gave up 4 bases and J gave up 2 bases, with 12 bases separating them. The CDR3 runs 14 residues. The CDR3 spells CASSAGDRNYGYTF. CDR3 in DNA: TGCGCCAGCAGCGCCGGAGACAGAAACTATGGCTACACCTTC. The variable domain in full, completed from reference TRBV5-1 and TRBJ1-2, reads KAGVTQTPRYLIKTRGQQVTLSCSPISGHRSVSWYQQTPGQGLQFLFEYFSETQRNKGNFPGRFSGRQFSNSRSEMNVSTLELGDSALYLCASSAGDRNYGYTFGSGTRLTVV.